This T cell receptor (beta chain) was profiled in a study of blood T cell repertoires in COVID-19 (TCRdb year 2020). Study-level background: Samples from collaborators originated in the United States, Italy and Spain and spanned both the acute and convalescent phases of COVID-19. A de-identified subject ID, COVID-19 status, age in years and sex were almost always included in the sample metadata. Deeply sampled blood TCRbeta repertoires from subjects exposed to, actively infected with, or recovered from COVID-19 were included in the dataset. The prospective study material was composed of cDNA or gDNA derived from T cells, B-cell-depleted T cells, or PBMCs. The repertoires were released in a freely available public database meant as a resource for research on the immune response to SARS-CoV-2. HLA class I and class II types, where available, came from metadata supplied by the sample provider rather than from assay-based typing. Samples were obtained from the ongoing ImmuneRACE study (first 160 participants) and from about 1,300 subjects provided by 6 global collaborators.

Of note for this clone: The clone's antigen remains unknown. Base qualities are missing; no much larger clone stands one base away.

In the prospective study, participants were about 18 to 100 years old, resided in about two dozen geographic areas of the United States, and were enrolled through a virtual design. In the prospective study, cohorts were assigned on the basis of participant-reported clinical history obtained from a screening survey and a study questionnaire. ImmuneRACE Cohort 3 recovered participants were defined by two consecutive negative NP/OP PCR tests, healthcare professional clearance, or symptom resolution. In the prospective study, whole blood, serum and a nasopharyngeal or oropharyngeal swab were collected from each participant by mobile phlebotomists. Additional blood draws and questionnaires over a 2-month period could optionally be provided by prospective study participants. Blood samples from the prospective study were shipped frozen or at room temperature prior to DNA extraction. TCRbeta CDR3 regions were amplified from genomic DNA by means of the immunoSEQ Assay, a bias-controlled multiplex PCR. In the original analysis: Within the assay, amplification of reference gene primers was used to estimate how many nucleated cells each sample contained. To quantify the absolute abundance of each unique TCRbeta CDR3 rearrangement, sequence reads were collapsed and filtered. For each sample, productive Simpson clonality was calculated as the square root of Simpson's diversity index over productive rearrangements. In TCRdb, the immuneACCESS table is reduced to in-frame sequences with V and J assigned. These tables do not hold every clone; where another copy was compared, an unresolved V gene accounts for under half, and the others remain unexplained. The V and J calls and clone size come from that table; D and trimming were worked out from the DNA. This sample comprises almost 250,000 clones, around nine tenths of them detected only once. Roughly 1.7% of the sample goes to the ten largest clones.

Taken from cysteine to phenylalanine, the CDR3 has 14 residues. Only CDR3 DNA remains: 42 bases, in frame from the first base. V is shortened by 10 bases, J by 2 bases, and the region joining them spans 14 bases. The CDR1 and CDR2 encoded by the germline V gene are SGHTA and FQGNSA. Overall results and qualifications from the work: How much clinical and demographic metadata was included differed by source and by participant, and the metadata was provided uncurated.

This clonotype was obtained from a woman aged 50 to 60 who had recovered from COVID-19. Sequenced material: PBMCs or T cells enriched from blood (not recorded which). Recombination joined TRBV7-2 with TRBJ2-2; the D region possibly corresponds to TRBD2 (6 bases align). This receptor has the CDR3 CAISGGVNTGELFF. The nucleotide sequence reads as follows: TGTGCCATCTCAGGAGGGGTCAACACCGGGGAGCTGTTTTTT.